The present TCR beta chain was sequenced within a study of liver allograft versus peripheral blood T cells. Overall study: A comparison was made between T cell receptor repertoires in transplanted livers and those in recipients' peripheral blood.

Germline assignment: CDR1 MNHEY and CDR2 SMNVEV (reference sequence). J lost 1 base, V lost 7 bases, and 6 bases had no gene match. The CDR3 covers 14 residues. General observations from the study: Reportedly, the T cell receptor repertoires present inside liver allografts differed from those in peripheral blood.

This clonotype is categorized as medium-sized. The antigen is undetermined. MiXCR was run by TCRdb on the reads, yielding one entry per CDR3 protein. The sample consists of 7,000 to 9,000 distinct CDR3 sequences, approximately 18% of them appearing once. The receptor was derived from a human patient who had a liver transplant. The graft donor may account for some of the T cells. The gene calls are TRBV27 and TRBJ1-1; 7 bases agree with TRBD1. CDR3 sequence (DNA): TGTGCCAGCAACCGACAGGGACCGAACACTGAAGCTTTCTTT. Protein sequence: CASNRQGPNTEAFF.